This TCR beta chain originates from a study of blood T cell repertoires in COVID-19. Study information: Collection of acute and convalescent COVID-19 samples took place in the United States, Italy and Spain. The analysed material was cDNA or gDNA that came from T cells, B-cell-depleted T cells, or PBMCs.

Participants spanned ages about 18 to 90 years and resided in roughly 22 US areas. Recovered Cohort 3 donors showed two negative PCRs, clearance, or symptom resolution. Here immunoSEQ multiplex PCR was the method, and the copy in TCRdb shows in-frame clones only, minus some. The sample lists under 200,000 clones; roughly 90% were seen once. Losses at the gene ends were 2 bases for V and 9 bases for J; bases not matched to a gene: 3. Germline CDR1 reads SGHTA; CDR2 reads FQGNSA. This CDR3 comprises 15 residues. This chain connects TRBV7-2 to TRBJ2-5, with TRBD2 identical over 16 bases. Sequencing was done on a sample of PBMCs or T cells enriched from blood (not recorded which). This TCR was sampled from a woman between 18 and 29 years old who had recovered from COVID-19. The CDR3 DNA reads TGTGCCAGCAGCTTAACGGGACTAGCGGGGGGGGCCCAGTACTTC. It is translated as CASSLTGLAGGAQYF.